The rows below give T cell receptor beta chains drawn from one sample of a study of T cell responses to AZD1222 COVID-19 vaccine. Sequenced by immunoSEQ multiplex PCR; TCRdb stores in-frame clones only, minus some. The sample lists 180,000 or so clones; approximately 93% were seen once. Sample: peripheral blood, taken on day 0 of AZD1222 vaccination. These receptors came from an adult in good health. CDR3s include the opening cysteine and the closing phenylalanine or tryptophan. Fields, in order: V gene, J gene, D gene, CDR3 DNA, CDR3 protein. A D gene is named only where the DNA matches it firmly.

V gene: TRBV2
J gene: TRBJ1-2
D gene: TRBD1
CDR3 DNA: TGTGCCAGAGGGGGACAGTTCTATGGCTACACCTTC
CDR3 protein: CARGGQFYGYTF

V gene: TRBV2
J gene: TRBJ2-1
D gene: NA
CDR3 DNA: TGTGCCAGCAGTGAATGGCAGCCAGCGGTCGGTGAGCAGTTCTTC
CDR3 protein: CASSEWQPAVGEQFF

V gene: TRBV4-1
J gene: TRBJ2-1
D gene: NA
CDR3 DNA: TGCGCCAGCAGCGCCCTCTTTGGTAGCCATGAGCAGTTCTTC
CDR3 protein: CASSALFGSHEQFF

V gene: TRBV13
J gene: TRBJ2-7
D gene: NA
CDR3 DNA: TGTGCCAGCAGCTTAAGCTCATGGGGGCTAGCTGGGGACGAGCAGTACTTC
CDR3 protein: CASSLSSWGLAGDEQYF

V gene: TRBV7-9
J gene: TRBJ1-1
D gene: NA
CDR3 DNA: TGTGCCAGCAGCCGCGAGGGACCTGAAGCTTTCTTT
CDR3 protein: CASSREGPEAFF

V gene: TRBV5-1
J gene: TRBJ2-3
D gene: NA
CDR3 DNA: TGCGCCAGCAGCTTTAGGCAGGGGGGCGGAGATACGCAGTATTTT
CDR3 protein: CASSFRQGGGDTQYF

V gene: TRBV5-1
J gene: TRBJ1-2
D gene: TRBD1
CDR3 DNA: TGCGCCAGCAGGTGGAACAGGGGAAACGGCTATGGCTACACCTTC
CDR3 protein: CASRWNRGNGYGYTF

V gene: TRBV5-1
J gene: TRBJ1-4
D gene: NA
CDR3 DNA: TGCGCCAGCAGCTTGGATGGGTTAGGGACCGAAAAACTGTTTTTT
CDR3 protein: CASSLDGLGTEKLFF

V gene: TRBV3-1/TRBV3-2
J gene: TRBJ1-1
D gene: NA
CDR3 DNA: TGTGCCAGCAGCCAAGAAGACTACAGGGACACTGAAGCTTTCTTT
CDR3 protein: CASSQEDYRDTEAFF

V gene: TRBV5-6
J gene: TRBJ2-7
D gene: NA
CDR3 DNA: TGTGCCAGCAGCCCCGAGGGCTACGAGCAGTACTTC
CDR3 protein: CASSPEGYEQYF

V gene: TRBV27
J gene: TRBJ1-2
D gene: TRBD1
CDR3 DNA: TGTGCCAGCAGGAGGACAGGGGTTAGCTATGGCTACACCTTC
CDR3 protein: CASRRTGVSYGYTF